What follows are 24 T cell receptor beta chains derived from one specimen sequenced in a study of technical replicates of blood from a few donors listed by TCRdb under 2017. The library came from the immunoSEQ multiplex PCR assay. The source is immuneACCESS, and TCRdb retained only in-frame sequences with V and J called. Part of the clones is not carried over; for the studies checked, unresolved V genes explain less than half of this, and the remainder is unexplained. This sample is represented by 75,000 to 90,000 clones; approximately 94% of them were singletons. Of the sample, around 0.25% falls within the top ten clones. Sample: T cells isolated from PBMCs. These receptors were taken from a human donor in good health.

The chain uses TRBV11-2 and TRBJ2-5; D might be TRBD2 (7 bases). Germline values: CDR1 SGHAT, CDR2 FQNNGV. This CDR3 spans 15 amino acids. Trimming took 4 bases from V and 3 from J, leaving 15 bases between them. The CDR3 region is CASSSIQGGEETQYF. Here the CDR3 DNA reads TGTGCCAGCAGCTCTATACAGGGAGGGGAAGAGACCCAGTACTTC. Supplemented by reference TRBV11-2 and TRBJ2-5, the full variable domain reads EAGVAQSPRYKIIEKRQSVAFWCNPISGHATLYWYQQILGQGPKLLIQFQNNGVVDDSQLPKDRFSAERLKGVDSTLKIQPAKLEDSAVYLCASSSIQGGEETQYFGPGTRLLVL.

This clone turned up a few times. The chain links TRBV10-3 to TRBJ1-1; D ambiguous. This CDR3 spans 13 amino acids. Germline V lookup: CDR1 ENHRY, CDR2 SYGVKD. V dropped 8 bases and J dropped 0 bases, with 10 bases sitting between them. CDR3 sequence reads: CAIGREMNTEAFF. The CDR3 coding sequence is TGTGCCATCGGACGGGAAATGAACACTGAAGCTTTCTTT.

The V call is TRBV6-6, the J call TRBJ2-5; D is perhaps TRBD1 (5 bases). The CDR3 is 11 amino acids. V was pared by 8 bases and J by 7 bases, with 11 bases between. The germline gives CDR1 MNHNY, CDR2 SVGAGI (reference sequence). The CDR3 nucleotides are TGTGCCAGCCAGGGATTTGCGACCCAGTACTTC. Protein sequence: CASQGFATQYF.

V is TRBV5-1 and J is TRBJ2-7; tentatively, D is TRBD1 (6 bases). The V gene lost 5 bases and the J gene lost 2 bases, with 11 bases spanning the gap. This CDR3 is built from 13 residues. CDR1 and CDR2 (germline): SGHRS, YFSETQ. The CDR3, as DNA: TGCGCCAGCAGTCGGGACACAACCTACGAGCAGTACTTC. Protein sequence: CASSRDTTYEQYF. Combining the CDR3 with reference TRBV5-1 and TRBJ2-7 gives the whole variable domain KAGVTQTPRYLIKTRGQQVTLSCSPISGHRSVSWYQQTPGQGLQFLFEYFSETQRNKGNFPGRFSGRQFSNSRSEMNVSTLELGDSALYLCASSRDTTYEQYFGPGTRLTVT.

This sequence joins TRBV28 and TRBJ2-7; D might be TRBD1 (6 bases). CDR3 length: 17 residues. Trimming pared 2 bases from V and 3 bases from J, leaving 20 bases between. Germline loops: CDR1 MDHEN, CDR2 SYDVKM. The CDR3: CASSLVGQQGPYYEQYF. CDR3 DNA: TGTGCCAGCAGTTTAGTGGGGCAACAGGGTCCCTACTACGAGCAGTACTTC.

The chain recombines TRBV5-1 with TRBJ2-3, with 9 bases that match TRBD1. CDR1 and CDR2 from the germline V gene are SGHRS and YFSETQ. With V trimmed by 6 bases and J by 7 bases, 9 bases remained unmatched. The CDR3 totals 14 residues. The CDR3 reads CASNPGQGVNTQYF. The CDR3 bases are TGCGCCAGCAATCCGGGACAGGGTGTAAATACGCAGTATTTT.

The table lists this clone with a count of one. The chain joins TRBV2 to TRBJ2-7, with TRBD2 as a possible D gene (5 bases). The CDR3 covers 15 residues. Germline V lookup: CDR1 SNHLY, CDR2 FYNNEI. Trimming took 4 bases from V and 6 from J, leaving 19 bases between them. This CDR3 is CASSGYDYALSEQYF. In nucleotides, the CDR3 is TGTGCCAGCAGTGGATACGACTACGCTCTCTCCGAGCAGTACTTC.

The V gene is TRBV4-2, the J gene TRBJ2-7, with 8 positions matching TRBD2. The CDR3 runs 15 residues. Germline values: CDR1 LGHNA, CDR2 YNFKEQ. The V gene end was trimmed by 0 bases and the J gene end by 3 bases; junction bases not matched to a gene: 4. The CDR3 reads CASSQEFTSGYEQYF. CDR3 nucleotides: TGTGCCAGCAGCCAAGAATTCACTAGCGGCTACGAGCAGTACTTC.

This clone has more than one count but fewer than ten. The chain employs TRBV19 and TRBJ1-2; D is perhaps TRBD1 (6 bases). The V and J ends lost 3 bases and 4 bases respectively, with 9 bases between them. Germline V gene data show CDR1 as LNHDA and CDR2 as SQIVND (reference sequence). This CDR3 has 13 amino acids. The CDR3 coding sequence is TGTGCCAGTAGTATCCACAGGGCCTATGGCTACACCTTC. Protein: CASSIHRAYGYTF.

This clone was observed once. The CDR3 loop reads CASRTSGNPGELFF. CDR3 bases: TGTGCCAGCAGGACTAGCGGTAACCCCGGGGAGCTGTTTTTT. This chain connects TRBV6-6 to TRBJ2-2; 9 nucleotides match TRBD2. This CDR3 has 14 amino acids. CDR1 MNHNY and CDR2 SVGAGI come from the germline V gene (reference sequence). J was trimmed by 6 bases and V by 6 bases; bases with no gene match: 5.

The chain couples TRBV20-1 to TRBJ2-1; D remains unclear. Germline CDR1 is DFQATT and CDR2 is SNEGSKA (reference sequence). Trimming pared 3 bases from V and 8 bases from J, leaving 5 bases between. CDR3 length: 10 amino acids. CDR3 sequence (DNA): TGCAGTGCTAGCTTTTATGAGCAGTTCTTC. Its translation: CSASFYEQFF.

V gene TRBV7-8 combines with J gene TRBJ2-7; the D gene is possibly TRBD2 (6 bases). This CDR3 spans 17 amino acids. Trimming pared 1 base from V and 2 bases from J, leaving 18 bases between. CDR1 is SGHVS and CDR2 is FQNEAQ in the germline V gene. CDR3 residues: CASSLGTPGLLPYEQYF. The DNA for the CDR3 is TGTGCCAGCAGCTTAGGTACCCCGGGACTCCTGCCCTACGAGCAGTACTTC.

The chain links TRBV5-1 to TRBJ1-4; 12 bases map to TRBD1. The CDR3 extends over 15 amino acids. V was clipped by 3 bases and J by 8 bases; unmatched bases: 5. Germline CDR1 SGHRS, CDR2 YFSETQ. CDR3 DNA sequence: TGCGCCAGCAGCTCCCCCGGGACAGGGGGCGAAAAACTGTTTTTT. Residues: CASSSPGTGGEKLFF. The full variable domain, rest sourced from reference TRBV5-1 and TRBJ1-4, is KAGVTQTPRYLIKTRGQQVTLSCSPISGHRSVSWYQQTPGQGLQFLFEYFSETQRNKGNFPGRFSGRQFSNSRSEMNVSTLELGDSALYLCASSSPGTGGEKLFFGSGTQLSVL.

The chain recombines TRBV15 with TRBJ2-7; 7 bases fit TRBD1. Germline values: CDR1 LNHNV, CDR2 YYDKDF (reference sequence). V was pared by 4 bases and J by 0 bases, with 6 bases of the junction left unmatched. The CDR3 runs 15 residues. The CDR3 region is CATSTPGTASYEQYF. In DNA, the CDR3 is TGTGCCACCAGCACTCCCGGGACAGCCTCCTACGAGCAGTACTTC.

The J gene is TRBJ1-6, the V gene TRBV7-9; the match to TRBD1 covers 8 bases. V lost 4 bases to trimming and J lost 10 bases; unmatched junction nucleotides: 6. CDR1 is SEHNR, CDR2 FQNEAQ, per germline (reference sequence). The CDR3 runs 14 residues. CDR3 region: CASSSDREGSPLHF. CDR3 sequence (DNA): TGTGCCAGCAGCTCGGACAGGGAAGGCTCACCCCTCCACTTT.

CDR3 sequence reads: CASSPFRQGVQETQYF. DNA for the CDR3: TGTGCCAGCAGTCCTTTCCGACAGGGGGTACAAGAGACCCAGTACTTC. The V and J genes are TRBV27 and TRBJ2-5, with 9 bases identical to TRBD1. Trimming took 5 bases from V and 2 from J; bases not matched to a gene: 9. The V gene's germline CDR1 is MNHEY and CDR2 SMNVEV (reference sequence). The CDR3 totals 16 residues.

The chain uses TRBV2 and TRBJ2-1, with TRBD2 as a possible D gene (5 bases). Germline CDR1 is SNHLY and CDR2 is FYNNEI. V was cut by 2 bases and J by 1 base, with 9 bases left in between. The CDR3 is 15 amino acids. Here the CDR3 DNA reads TGTGCCAGCAGTGAATCAGCGGTTTCCTACAATGAGCAGTTCTTC. This gives the protein CASSESAVSYNEQFF.

This clone was picked up one time. V usage is TRBV27 and J usage is TRBJ1-1; maybe TRBD1 (5 bases). From germline, CDR1 is MNHEY and CDR2 SMNVEV (reference sequence). With 6 bases removed from V and 6 bases from J, the gap between germline ends came to 14 bases. The CDR3 contains 13 residues. CDR3 sequence (DNA): TGTGCCAGCAGACTAATCCAGGGCGCTGAAGCTTTCTTT. Amino acids: CASRLIQGAEAFF.

V usage is TRBV12-5 and J usage is TRBJ1-6, with a possible D match to TRBD1 (5 bases). Germline CDR1 and CDR2: LGHNT and FRNRAP. CDR3 length equals 19 residues. V was cut by 3 bases and J by 3 bases, with 21 bases left in between. The CDR3 is CASGLSMGGIGRYNSPLHF. In nucleotides, the CDR3 is TGTGCTAGTGGTTTAAGTATGGGGGGGATAGGCCGCTATAATTCACCCCTCCACTTT.

V usage is TRBV9 and J usage is TRBJ1-2, with D tentatively TRBD1 (5 bases). CDR1 and CDR2 from the germline V gene are SGDLS and YYNGEE. The V gene lost 0 bases and the J gene lost 3 bases, with 24 bases spanning the gap. The CDR3 spans 19 residues. CDR3 region: CASSVEMWASTETDYGYTF. The CDR3 bases are TGTGCCAGCAGCGTAGAAATGTGGGCCTCAACCGAGACAGACTATGGCTACACCTTC. The full variable domain, with the rest looked up from reference TRBV9 and TRBJ1-2, is DSGVTQTPKHLITATGQRVTLRCSPRSGDLSVYWYQQSLDQGLQFLIQYYNGEERAKGNILERFSAQQFPDLHSELNLSSLELGDSALYFCASSVEMWASTETDYGYTFGSGTRLTVV.

The chain carries TRBV7-9 and TRBJ1-1, with a tentative D call TRBD1 (5 bases). Deletions cut 11 bases from V and 4 bases from J, with 20 bases between. The CDR3 sequence is 14 residues long. Germline V gene lookup returns CDR1 SEHNR and CDR2 FQNEAQ (reference sequence). The CDR3 loop is CAGYRNSLGTEAFF. The CDR3 DNA follows: TGTGCCGGATACAGGAACTCGCTGGGCACTGAAGCTTTCTTT.

The rearrangement links TRBV28 to TRBJ2-5, with 10 nucleotides matching TRBD2. Germline trimming cut 6 bases from V and 3 bases from J; bases unmatched to any gene: 13. The CDR3 covers 17 residues. Germline V gene sequence: CDR1 MDHEN, CDR2 SYDVKM. The CDR3 nucleotides are TGTGCCAGCAGCCCAGGGGTCCTAGCGGGAGTAGAAGAGACCCAGTACTTC. Its translation is CASSPGVLAGVEETQYF.

The V call is TRBV5-6, the J call TRBJ2-1; possible D gene TRBD2, 6 bases. The CDR3 spans 17 residues. CDR1 SGHDT and CDR2 YYEEEE come from the germline V gene. V lost 4 bases, J lost 9 bases, and 26 bases lay in between. The CDR3 bases are TGTGCCAGCAGCCCCCCGGCGGCGGGGATGCCGTTGGGTGAGCAGTTCTTC. It specifies CASSPPAAGMPLGEQFF.

The chain recombines TRBV11-2 with TRBJ1-1; D possibly corresponds to TRBD1 (6 bases). V gave up 2 bases and J gave up 5 bases, with 9 bases separating them. CDR1 SGHAT and CDR2 FQNNGV come from the germline V gene. The CDR3 sequence is 13 residues long. The CDR3 DNA is TGTGCCAGCAGCTTACCAGGGACAACTGAAGCTTTCTTT. Protein sequence: CASSLPGTTEAFF.